This record looks at one TCR beta chain sequence and its context. This specimen belongs to a study of blood T cell repertoires in COVID-19. Study context: The samples span acute and convalescent COVID-19 from the United States, Italy and Spain. From T cells, B-cell-depleted T cells, or PBMCs came the material, which was cDNA or gDNA.

Per the original methods: Amplification from reference gene primers served as the basis for estimated nucleated cell counts. Assay used: immunoSEQ multiplex PCR; TCRdb lists only in-frame clones, some missing. That table supplies the V and J calls and clone size; D and trimming were determined from the DNA. The sample contains about 380,000 clones, roughly four fifths of which appear only once. Germline CDR1 reads SGHNT; CDR2 reads YYREEE (reference sequence). The V end lost 4 bases, the J end lost 4 bases, and 14 bases lay between the germline ends. The CDR3 has 15 residues. Sequenced input: peripheral blood. This chain uses TRBV5-4 with TRBJ1-4, with D tentatively TRBD1 (5 bases). This sequence originates from a human donor with acute or convalescent COVID-19. The donor label of this sample is uncertain. CDR3: CASSPKNGGNEKLFF. As DNA, the CDR3 is TGTGCCAGCAGCCCTAAAAACGGGGGTAATGAAAAACTGTTTTTT.